These T cell receptor beta chains were read from a single sample in a study of blood T cell repertoires in COVID-19. The method was immunoSEQ multiplex PCR; TCRdb's version includes in-frame clones alone and lacks a portion of them. This sample has around 100,000 clones, with approximately 85% found just once. Specimen: peripheral blood. Source of these receptors: a man between 35 and 55 years old with acute or convalescent COVID-19. Both conserved end residues are part of each CDR3. The order of the fields is J gene, V gene, D gene, clone size, CDR3 DNA, CDR3 protein. The D gene is left open where the match is weak. Part of the rows lack a size; the others show once, few, many or a class for expanded clones.

j_gene: TRBJ2-7
v_gene: TRBV6-5
d_gene: NA
abundance: NA
CDR3nt: TGTGCCAGCAGGATATTCCAGGGCTCCTACGAGCAGTACTTC
CDR3aa: CASRIFQGSYEQYF

j_gene: TRBJ2-1
v_gene: TRBV7-2
d_gene: NA
abundance: NA
CDR3nt: TGTGCCAGCAGCCTACAGGGTGTAAGGTACAATGAGCAGTTCTTC
CDR3aa: CASSLQGVRYNEQFF

j_gene: TRBJ1-6
v_gene: TRBV15
d_gene: TRBD1
abundance: NA
CDR3nt: TGTGCCACCAGCAGAATCCGGGACAGCTCCTATAATTCACCCCTCCACTTT
CDR3aa: CATSRIRDSSYNSPLHF

j_gene: TRBJ2-5
v_gene: TRBV25-1
d_gene: TRBD2
abundance: NA
CDR3nt: TGTGCCAGCAGTGAAGTAGGGGAGGGGGAGACCCAGTACTTC
CDR3aa: CASSEVGEGETQYF

j_gene: TRBJ1-1
v_gene: TRBV6-1
d_gene: NA
abundance: NA
CDR3nt: TGTGCCAGCAGTGAAGCTCTCACTGAAGCTTTCTTT
CDR3aa: CASSEALTEAFF

j_gene: TRBJ1-1
v_gene: TRBV7-9
d_gene: TRBD1
abundance: NA
CDR3nt: TGTGCCAGCAGCTTATTGGGAACAGGGGGCACTGAAGCTTTCTTT
CDR3aa: CASSLLGTGGTEAFF

j_gene: TRBJ1-3
v_gene: TRBV18
d_gene: TRBD1
abundance: NA
CDR3nt: TGTGCCAGCTCACCACCGGGACAGGGGGCTCCTGGAAACACCATATATTTT
CDR3aa: CASSPPGQGAPGNTIYF

j_gene: TRBJ2-5
v_gene: TRBV11-2
d_gene: NA
abundance: NA
CDR3nt: TGTGCCAGCCACCGTCCTGGGACACAAGAGACCCAGTACTTC
CDR3aa: CASHRPGTQETQYF

j_gene: TRBJ2-7
v_gene: TRBV7-8
d_gene: TRBD1
abundance: NA
CDR3nt: TGTGCCAGCAGCTCCGGGACAGGGTTCTACGAGCAGTACTTC
CDR3aa: CASSSGTGFYEQYF

j_gene: TRBJ2-2
v_gene: TRBV19
d_gene: NA
abundance: NA
CDR3nt: TGTGCCAGTAGTATATTATCCGGAGGGGTCCGTACCGGGGAGCTGTTTTTT
CDR3aa: CASSILSGGVRTGELFF

j_gene: TRBJ2-2
v_gene: TRBV28
d_gene: NA
abundance: NA
CDR3nt: TGTGCCAGCAGTTTTGCAGGGGCTAGCGGGGAGCTGTTTTTT
CDR3aa: CASSFAGASGELFF

j_gene: TRBJ1-3
v_gene: TRBV5-6
d_gene: TRBD1
abundance: NA
CDR3nt: TGTGCCAGCAGCCCGACAGGGTCTGGAAACACCATATATTTT
CDR3aa: CASSPTGSGNTIYF

j_gene: TRBJ2-7
v_gene: TRBV24-1
d_gene: TRBD1
abundance: NA
CDR3nt: TGTGCCACCTCTTCCGCCGGTGGAAAGCAGGGGGTTTCCTACGAGCAGTACTTC
CDR3aa: CATSSAGGKQGVSYEQYF

j_gene: TRBJ2-5
v_gene: TRBV7-7
d_gene: TRBD1
abundance: NA
CDR3nt: TGTGCTAGCAGCCCCAGGGACAGACCCCAAGAGACCCAGTACTTC
CDR3aa: CASSPRDRPQETQYF

j_gene: TRBJ1-5
v_gene: TRBV28
d_gene: TRBD1
abundance: NA
CDR3nt: TGTGCCAGCAGTTTAGGCAGGGGGTACCCTCATTATAGCAATCAGCCCCAGCATTTT
CDR3aa: CASSLGRGYPHYSNQPQHF

j_gene: TRBJ2-1
v_gene: TRBV29-1
d_gene: NA
abundance: NA
CDR3nt: TGCAGCGGGGGGGAGGTCGTGCAGTTCTTC
CDR3aa: CSGGEVVQFF

j_gene: TRBJ2-7
v_gene: TRBV6-2/TRBV6-3
d_gene: NA
abundance: NA
CDR3nt: TGTGCCAGCAGTTCGCCGCGTCTTCAGGGGTCCAACGAGCAGTACTTC
CDR3aa: CASSSPRLQGSNEQYF

j_gene: TRBJ1-4
v_gene: TRBV24-1
d_gene: NA
abundance: NA
CDR3nt: TGTGCCACCCCCGGGGAAGCGGATGAAAAACTGTTTTTT
CDR3aa: CATPGEADEKLFF

j_gene: TRBJ2-2
v_gene: TRBV12-5
d_gene: NA
abundance: NA
CDR3nt: TGTGCTAGTGGCCCCACAGGTTCGGTCACCGGGGAGCTGTTTTTT
CDR3aa: CASGPTGSVTGELFF

j_gene: TRBJ2-4
v_gene: TRBV2
d_gene: TRBD2
abundance: NA
CDR3nt: TGTGCCAGCAGCAAGCTGGAGGGCGGGGGTACCAAAAACATTCAGTACTTC
CDR3aa: CASSKLEGGGTKNIQYF

j_gene: TRBJ1-4
v_gene: TRBV6-6
d_gene: TRBD1
abundance: NA
CDR3nt: TGTGCCAGCAGTCAAGGGGGCTCGGGTAATGAAAAACTGTTTTTT
CDR3aa: CASSQGGSGNEKLFF

j_gene: TRBJ2-7
v_gene: TRBV9
d_gene: NA
abundance: NA
CDR3nt: TGTGCCAGCAGCACCCCCGGTGAGGGCGACGAGCAGTACTTC
CDR3aa: CASSTPGEGDEQYF

j_gene: TRBJ2-1
v_gene: TRBV5-4
d_gene: NA
abundance: NA
CDR3nt: TGTGCCAGCAGCCCCCCCTGGCAGTCTCCTAGGAATGAGCAGTTCTTC
CDR3aa: CASSPPWQSPRNEQFF

j_gene: TRBJ2-1
v_gene: TRBV7-2
d_gene: NA
abundance: NA
CDR3nt: TGTGCCAGCAGCCTGACTCGTACGAGGGACAATGAGCAGTTCTTC
CDR3aa: CASSLTRTRDNEQFF

j_gene: TRBJ1-4
v_gene: TRBV2
d_gene: TRBD1
abundance: NA
CDR3nt: TGTGCCAGCAGTGAATGGCAGGGGGACGAAAAACTGTTTTTT
CDR3aa: CASSEWQGDEKLFF

j_gene: TRBJ2-7
v_gene: TRBV12-3/TRBV12-4
d_gene: NA
abundance: NA
CDR3nt: TGTGCCAGCAGGTTGGGCCCCCTCGAGCAGTACTTC
CDR3aa: CASRLGPLEQYF

j_gene: TRBJ1-2
v_gene: TRBV28
d_gene: NA
abundance: NA
CDR3nt: TGTGCCAGCAGGGGCCACGCCTCGGCCTATGGCTACACCTTC
CDR3aa: CASRGHASAYGYTF

j_gene: TRBJ2-7
v_gene: TRBV6-6
d_gene: NA
abundance: few
CDR3nt: TGTGCCAGCAGTTACGTCGGTTACGAGCAGTACTTC
CDR3aa: CASSYVGYEQYF

j_gene: TRBJ1-2
v_gene: TRBV4-3
d_gene: NA
abundance: NA
CDR3nt: TGCGCCAGCAGCCGTCTAGGACTGAACTATGGCTACACCTTC
CDR3aa: CASSRLGLNYGYTF

j_gene: TRBJ1-6
v_gene: TRBV3-1/TRBV3-2
d_gene: NA
abundance: NA
CDR3nt: TGTGCCAGCAGCCAAGGGCCGGGTTCACCCCTCCACTTT
CDR3aa: CASSQGPGSPLHF

j_gene: TRBJ2-7
v_gene: TRBV7-9
d_gene: TRBD1
abundance: once
CDR3nt: TGTGCCAGCAGCCCCCAGGACAGGGGGCAGTACTTC
CDR3aa: CASSPQDRGQYF

j_gene: TRBJ1-4
v_gene: TRBV5-1
d_gene: NA
abundance: NA
CDR3nt: TGCGCCAGCAGCTTGGCCGGTATGTCGGGAACTAATGAAAAACTGTTTTTT
CDR3aa: CASSLAGMSGTNEKLFF

j_gene: TRBJ1-4
v_gene: TRBV5-1
d_gene: TRBD1
abundance: NA
CDR3nt: TGCGCCAGCAGCCCCAGGGGGGCTGATGAAAAACTGTTTTTT
CDR3aa: CASSPRGADEKLFF

j_gene: TRBJ2-7
v_gene: TRBV5-5
d_gene: NA
abundance: NA
CDR3nt: TGTGCCAGCAGCCGGCGGGACAGAGACTACGAGCAGTACTTC
CDR3aa: CASSRRDRDYEQYF

j_gene: TRBJ2-7
v_gene: TRBV28
d_gene: TRBD2
abundance: NA
CDR3nt: TGTGCCAGCAGTTTACCTAGCGGCTACGAGCAGTACTTC
CDR3aa: CASSLPSGYEQYF

j_gene: TRBJ1-2
v_gene: TRBV6-6
d_gene: NA
abundance: NA
CDR3nt: TGTGCCAGCAGTTACCAGGGACTCGAAGGCTACACCTTC
CDR3aa: CASSYQGLEGYTF

j_gene: TRBJ2-5
v_gene: TRBV12-2
d_gene: NA
abundance: NA
CDR3nt: TGTGCAAGTCGCTTTTACAGATTAGAGTACTTC
CDR3aa: CASRFYRLEYF

j_gene: TRBJ2-3
v_gene: TRBV7-3
d_gene: NA
abundance: NA
CDR3nt: TGTGCCAGCAGCTTAAGGTCGGGTACACCAGATACGCAGTATTTT
CDR3aa: CASSLRSGTPDTQYF

j_gene: TRBJ2-7
v_gene: TRBV11-2
d_gene: TRBD1
abundance: NA
CDR3nt: TGTGCCAGCAGCCGGGACAGGGGGCTCTACGAGCAGTACTTC
CDR3aa: CASSRDRGLYEQYF

j_gene: TRBJ2-3
v_gene: TRBV30
d_gene: NA
abundance: NA
CDR3nt: TGTGCCTGGACCGCTGGGAGGGGGGGCACAGATACGCAGTATTTT
CDR3aa: CAWTAGRGGTDTQYF

j_gene: TRBJ1-1
v_gene: TRBV5-1
d_gene: TRBD1
abundance: NA
CDR3nt: TGCGCCAGCAGCTTCAGGGGGGACGCTGAAGCTTTCTTT
CDR3aa: CASSFRGDAEAFF

j_gene: TRBJ2-2
v_gene: TRBV6-5
d_gene: NA
abundance: NA
CDR3nt: TGTGCCAGCCGGAGGAGCACCGGGGAGCTGTTTTTT
CDR3aa: CASRRSTGELFF

j_gene: TRBJ1-1
v_gene: TRBV18
d_gene: TRBD1
abundance: NA
CDR3nt: TGTGCCAGCTCACCCCGGGACAGGGGAGCTTTCTTT
CDR3aa: CASSPRDRGAFF

j_gene: TRBJ1-5
v_gene: TRBV2
d_gene: NA
abundance: NA
CDR3nt: TGTGCCAGCAGTGAAGCGCGTGGCAGGGGAAGCAATCAGCCCCAGCATTTT
CDR3aa: CASSEARGRGSNQPQHF